These 29 T cell receptor beta chains originate from one sample sequenced in a study of control samples from healthy donors and cancer patients. The assay was immunoSEQ multiplex PCR, and TCRdb's table has in-frame clones only and misses some. The sample has about 250,000 clones, roughly 87% seen once; the top ten hold about 14%. Input material: PBMCs. All receptors come from a woman aged 55-70 years with lung cancer.

The genes are TRBV6-1 and TRBJ2-2; 8 nucleotides line up with TRBD2. CDR3 length equals 15 residues. Germline CDR1 MNHNS, CDR2 SASEGT. The V segment lost 3 bases and the J segment 7 bases; nucleotides outside the gene matches: 7. CDR3 coding DNA: TGTGCCAGCAGTGAGAGTAGCGGGGCAGGCGGGGAGCTGTTTTTT. Protein product: CASSESSGAGGELFF.

The rearrangement uses TRBV19 and TRBJ2-1, with TRBD1 as a possible D gene (6 bases). Germline CDR1 and CDR2: LNHDA and SQIVND (reference sequence). The V end lost 2 bases, the J end lost 9 bases, and 8 bases lay between the germline ends. The CDR3 has 12 amino acids. DNA for the CDR3: TGTGCCAGTAGTATATTAGGGGGTGAGCAGTTCTTC. This translates into CASSILGGEQFF. The entire variable domain, with the rest obtained from reference TRBV19 and TRBJ2-1, is as follows: DGGITQSPKYLFRKEGQNVTLSCEQNLNHDAMYWYRQDPGQGLRLIYYSQIVNDFQKGDIAEGYSVSREKKESFPLTVTSAQKNPTAFYLCASSILGGEQFFGPGTRLTVL.

V usage is TRBV19 and J usage is TRBJ1-2; the D is unclear. V was cut by 6 bases and J by 4 bases, with 15 bases left in between. Germline loops: CDR1 LNHDA, CDR2 SQIVND (reference sequence). This CDR3 is 14 amino acids long. CDR3 nucleotide sequence: TGTGCCAGTAGCCTCCCGCTGGGTAGCTATGGCTACACCTTC. It specifies CASSLPLGSYGYTF.

This clone was observed a few times. This sequence joins TRBV7-6 and TRBJ1-3; D perhaps matches TRBD1 (5 bases). The CDR3 contains 16 residues. CDR1 SGHVS and CDR2 FNYEAQ come from the germline V gene. The V and J ends lost 3 bases and 0 bases respectively, with 12 bases between them. The CDR3 DNA is TGTGCCAGCAGCTTTCCTCCGCAGGGCTCTGGAAACACCATATATTTT. Translation gives CASSFPPQGSGNTIYF.

The chain links TRBV7-9 to TRBJ2-5; no clear D. Per germline, CDR1 SEHNR and CDR2 FQNEAQ (reference sequence). The CDR3 totals 12 residues. The V gene lost 1 base and the J gene lost 1 base, with 1 base spanning the gap. CDR3 DNA sequence: TGTGCCAGCAGCTTAGGCCAAGAGACCCAGTACTTC. As protein: CASSLGQETQYF.

A note on this clone: Possible read error: a much larger clone is one base away. The chain is built from TRBV5-6 and TRBJ2-2; D not certain. The V end lost 3 bases, the J end lost 3 bases, and 3 bases lay between the germline ends. CDR3 length: 12 residues. Germline V gene sequence: CDR1 SGHDT, CDR2 YYEEEE. The DNA for the CDR3 is TGTGCCAGCAGCTCCTACACCGGGGAGCTGTTTTTT. This sequence encodes CASSSYTGELFF.

This clone was picked up one time. CDR3 sequence reads: CASAPGTSSFSTDTQYF. CDR3 nucleotides: TGTGCCAGTGCTCCCGGGACTAGCAGTTTTAGCACAGATACGCAGTATTTT. This chain uses TRBV19 with TRBJ2-3, with TRBD2 identical over 9 bases. V lost 8 bases to trimming and J lost 0 bases; unmatched junction nucleotides: 12. The CDR3 runs to 17 residues. Per germline, CDR1 LNHDA and CDR2 SQIVND (reference sequence).

The genes are TRBV12-3 or TRBV12-4 and TRBJ1-5, with 9 bases identical to TRBD1. Trimming at V came to 8 bases and at J to 4 bases, leaving 3 bases not matched to a gene. This CDR3 contains 13 residues. The CDR3 here is CASQGTGNQPQHF. The CDR3 nucleotides read TGTGCCAGCCAGGGGACAGGGAATCAGCCCCAGCATTTT.

This sequence joins TRBV25-1 and TRBJ2-3, with D possibly matching TRBD2 (6 bases). Germline CDR1 reads MGHDK; CDR2 reads SYGVNS. The CDR3 runs 14 residues. Trimming cost V 5 bases and J 5 bases, with 14 bases left between them. The CDR3 is CASSHWAGRDTQYF. CDR3 bases: TGTGCCAGCAGTCATTGGGCGGGGCGAGATACGCAGTATTTT.

The chain carries TRBV5-5 and TRBJ1-5; D not certain. The length of the CDR3 is 14 residues. V lost 5 bases to trimming and J lost 4 bases, with 13 bases between them. Per the germline V gene, CDR1 is SGHKS and CDR2 is YYEKEE (reference sequence). In DNA, the CDR3 is TGTGCCAGCAGGGCCGACCAGACAAATCAGCCCCAGCATTTT. Translated: CASRADQTNQPQHF.

J is TRBJ2-2 and V is TRBV7-7; D is ambiguous. Trimming cost V 1 base and J 1 base, with 10 bases left between them. CDR1 and CDR2 (germline): SSHAT, FNYEAQ (reference sequence). This CDR3 spans 16 amino acids. As DNA, the CDR3 is TGTGCCAGCAGCTTAGTGCTCGTAGGGAACACCGGGGAGCTGTTTTTT. This codes for CASSLVLVGNTGELFF. Full variable domain (remainder filled in from reference TRBV7-7 and TRBJ2-2): GAGVSQSPRYKVTKRGQDVTLRCDPISSHATLYWYQQALGQGPEFLTYFNYEAQPDKSGLPSDRFSAERPEGSISTLTIQRTEQRDSAMYRCASSLVLVGNTGELFFGEGSRLTVL.

This clone was seen a handful of times. The gene calls are TRBV6-6 and TRBJ2-7, with D possibly being TRBD1 (6 bases). Germline V gene sequence: CDR1 MNHNY, CDR2 SVGAGI (reference sequence). Deletions cut 10 bases from V and 5 bases from J, with 12 bases between. The CDR3 totals 11 residues. CDR3 nucleotides: TGTGCCACCGGACAGTTACACGAGCAGTACTTC. It yields the protein CATGQLHEQYF.

The V gene is TRBV29-1, the J gene TRBJ2-7; D remains unclear. Germline values: CDR1 SQVTM, CDR2 ANQGSEA. The length of the CDR3 is 13 residues. V was clipped by 0 bases and J by 3 bases, with 9 bases between them. In DNA form, the CDR3 reads TGCAGCGTTGAAGATGTCCGGAGCTACGAGCAGTACTTC. It translates to CSVEDVRSYEQYF.

The gene calls are TRBV12-5 and TRBJ2-1; D remains unclear. V lost 6 bases and J 2 bases, leaving 14 bases between the germline ends. The CDR3 is made up of 15 amino acids. Germline lookup yields CDR1 LGHNT and CDR2 FRNRAP. The DNA of the CDR3 is TGTGCTAGTGGCGAAGACCGGCTAGCCTACAATGAGCAGTTCTTC. Encoded protein: CASGEDRLAYNEQFF. Variable domain in full (rest from reference TRBV12-5 and TRBJ2-1): DARVTQTPRHKVTEMGQEVTMRCQPILGHNTVFWYRQTMMQGLELLAYFRNRAPLDDSGMPKDRFSAEMPDATLATLKIQPSEPRDSAVYFCASGEDRLAYNEQFFGPGTRLTVL.

The chain is built from TRBV12-5 and TRBJ1-2; no reliable D call. V shed 2 bases and J shed 3 bases, with 4 bases lying between them. The CDR3 loop spans 12 amino acids. The germline V gene has CDR1 LGHNT and CDR2 FRNRAP. The CDR3 here is CASGLLYYGYTF. In DNA, the CDR3 is TGTGCTAGTGGTTTGTTATACTATGGCTACACCTTC. The full variable domain, in which reference TRBV12-5 and TRBJ1-2 provide the parts outside the CDR3, is DARVTQTPRHKVTEMGQEVTMRCQPILGHNTVFWYRQTMMQGLELLAYFRNRAPLDDSGMPKDRFSAEMPDATLATLKIQPSEPRDSAVYFCASGLLYYGYTFGSGTRLTVV.

In this sample, this clone turned up a few times. The DNA of the CDR3 is TGTGCCAGTCATACAGGGTCGAACACCGGGGAGCTGTTTTTT. This translates into CASHTGSNTGELFF. The rearrangement uses TRBV19 and TRBJ2-2, with a possible D match to TRBD1 (6 bases). Germline V gene data show CDR1 as LNHDA and CDR2 as SQIVND (reference sequence). The CDR3 is made up of 14 amino acids. V was pared by 8 bases and J by 0 bases, with 10 bases between.

This clone has only a few counts. This chain uses TRBV5-1 with TRBJ1-1; possible D gene TRBD1, 5 bases. CDR1 SGHRS and CDR2 YFSETQ come from the germline V gene. The CDR3 runs to 15 residues. The V and J ends lost 4 bases and 4 bases respectively, with 17 bases between them. This chain's CDR3 is CASSPLGPGGTEAFF. DNA of the CDR3: TGCGCCAGCAGCCCCCTGGGGCCGGGGGGCACTGAAGCTTTCTTT.

This clone was counted between two and nine times. The gene calls are TRBV19 and TRBJ2-5; D is possibly TRBD1 or TRBD2 (5 bases each). The ends were cut back, 5 bases at V and 4 bases at J, with 14 bases in the middle. This CDR3 contains 14 residues. The germline gives CDR1 LNHDA, CDR2 SQIVND (reference sequence). CDR3 coding DNA: TGTGCCAGTAGTGCCGATCGGGACCGAGAGACCCAGTACTTC. Encoded protein: CASSADRDRETQYF.

The chain carries TRBV18 and TRBJ1-1; no definite D call. The CDR3 sequence is 14 residues long. Germline CDR1 reads KGHSH; CDR2 reads LQKENI. Trimming pared 1 base from V and 1 base from J, leaving 7 bases between. The CDR3 region has the DNA TGTGCCAGCTCACCACTGGCCTCGAACACTGAAGCTTTCTTT. Residues: CASSPLASNTEAFF.

Regarding this clone: The same CDR3 also results from other DNA sequences found in this sample. The J gene is TRBJ1-2, the V gene TRBV5-1; D not certain. Germline V gene lookup returns CDR1 SGHRS and CDR2 YFSETQ. V was clipped by 2 bases and J by 0 bases, with 5 bases between them. CDR3 size: 13 residues. The CDR3 loop reads CASSFQTNYGYTF. Written as DNA, the CDR3 is TGCGCCAGCAGCTTCCAAACTAACTATGGCTACACCTTC.

This clone was found once. This chain uses TRBV6-6 with TRBJ2-5; a weak D match, TRBD1 (6 bases). Germline V CDR1 and CDR2: MNHNY, SVGAGI (reference sequence). With 5 bases removed from V and 6 bases from J, the gap between germline ends came to 13 bases. This CDR3 comprises 13 residues. The CDR3 sequence is CASSIQGMKTQYF. The CDR3 region has the DNA TGTGCCAGCAGTATACAGGGTATGAAGACCCAGTACTTC.

The rearrangement uses TRBV7-9 and TRBJ1-6; D is undetermined. Between the trimmed V and J ends, which lost 1 base and 7 bases, there was a span of 8 bases. The CDR3 has 14 amino acids. Germline CDR1 reads SEHNR; CDR2 reads FQNEAQ (reference sequence). DNA of the CDR3: TGTGCCAGCAGCTTAGTGGGCGGGAATTCACCCCTCCACTTT. Translated, it gives CASSLVGGNSPLHF.

The chain links TRBV7-3 to TRBJ2-4; D is undetermined. Per germline, CDR1 SGHTA and CDR2 FQGTGA. This CDR3 has 13 amino acids. Between the trimmed V and J ends, which lost 8 bases and 8 bases, there was a span of 16 bases. The CDR3 DNA reads TGTGCCAGCTCTAAGGGCAAAAGAGACATTCAGTACTTC. Translated, it gives CASSKGKRDIQYF.

The rearrangement joins TRBV29-1 to TRBJ1-2, with D maybe TRBD1 (6 bases). V was shortened by 8 bases and J by 4 bases, with 14 bases between the two germline ends. The CDR3 length is 12 residues. The germline V gene encodes CDR1 SQVTM and CDR2 ANQGSEA. CDR3 sequence (DNA): TGCAGCCTTCCAAAGGACAGCTATGGCTACACCTTC. Translation: CSLPKDSYGYTF.

The CDR3 loop reads CASRRDGRQGTEAFF. DNA for the CDR3: TGCGCCAGCAGAAGAGACGGGAGGCAGGGCACTGAAGCTTTCTTT. The chain carries TRBV5-1 and TRBJ1-1; weak D call: TRBD1 (5 bases). Germline CDR1 SGHRS, CDR2 YFSETQ. V was cut by 5 bases and J by 4 bases, with 18 bases left in between. The CDR3 has 15 amino acids.

The rearrangement uses TRBV5-1 and TRBJ2-5, with TRBD2 as a possible D gene (6 bases). V gave up 1 base and J gave up 2 bases, with 24 bases separating them. This CDR3 spans 19 amino acids. From germline, CDR1 is SGHRS and CDR2 YFSETQ. CDR3 in amino acids: CASSLNLGASGGGQETQYF. CDR3 in DNA: TGCGCCAGCAGCTTGAATCTGGGCGCGTCAGGTGGGGGGCAAGAGACCCAGTACTTC.

This clone was found once. The chain links TRBV7-3 to TRBJ2-5; D is ambiguous. This CDR3 comprises 13 residues. Germline values: CDR1 SGHTA, CDR2 FQGTGA. V was clipped by 1 base and J by 5 bases, with 8 bases between them. The CDR3 region is CASSLNHGETQYF. The CDR3 bases are TGTGCCAGCAGCTTAAATCACGGGGAGACCCAGTACTTC.

The genes are TRBV3-1 (or the pseudogene TRBV3-2) and TRBJ1-5, with TRBD1 as a possible D gene (5 bases). Germline-derived CDR1 and CDR2 are LGHDT and YNNKEL (reference sequence). The CDR3 contains 13 residues. Trimming took off 0 bases at V and 11 bases at J, with 11 bases between the two ends. The CDR3 loop is CASSQDGGTTQHF. CDR3 bases: TGTGCCAGCAGCCAAGATGGGGGTACTACCCAGCATTTT.

This sequence joins TRBV2 and TRBJ2-1, with TRBD2 identical over 10 bases. The J segment lost 4 bases and the V segment lost 6 bases, leaving 9 bases of the junction unmatched. The CDR3 has 16 amino acids. Germline assignment: CDR1 SNHLY and CDR2 FYNNEI. The CDR3 reads CASRPTSGEMYNEQFF. The CDR3 DNA reads TGTGCCAGCAGACCCACTAGCGGGGAGATGTACAATGAGCAGTTCTTC.